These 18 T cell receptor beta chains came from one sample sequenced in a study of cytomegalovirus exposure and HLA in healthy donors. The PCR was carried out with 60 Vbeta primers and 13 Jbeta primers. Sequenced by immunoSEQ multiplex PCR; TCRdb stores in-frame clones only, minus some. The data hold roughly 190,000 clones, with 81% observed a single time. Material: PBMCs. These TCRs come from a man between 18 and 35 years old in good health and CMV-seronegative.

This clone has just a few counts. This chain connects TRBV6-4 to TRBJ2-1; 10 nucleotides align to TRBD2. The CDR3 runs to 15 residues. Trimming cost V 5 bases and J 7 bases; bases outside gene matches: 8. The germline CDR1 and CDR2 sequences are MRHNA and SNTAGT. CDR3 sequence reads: CASSLSGGSGNEQFF. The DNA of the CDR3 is TGTGCCAGCAGTCTTAGCGGGGGGTCCGGGAATGAGCAGTTCTTC.

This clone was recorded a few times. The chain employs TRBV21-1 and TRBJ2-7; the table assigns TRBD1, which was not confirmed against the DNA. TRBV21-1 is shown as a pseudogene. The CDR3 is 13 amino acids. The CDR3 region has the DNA TGTGCCAGCAGCATTGACAGGGGCGACGAGCAGTACTTC. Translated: CASSIDRGDEQYF.

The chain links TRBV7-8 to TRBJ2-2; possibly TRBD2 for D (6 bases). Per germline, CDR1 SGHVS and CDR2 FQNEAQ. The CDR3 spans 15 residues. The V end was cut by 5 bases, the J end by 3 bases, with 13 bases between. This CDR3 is CASSPRDLHTGELFF. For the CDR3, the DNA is TGTGCCAGCAGCCCGAGGGACTTACACACCGGGGAGCTGTTTTTT.

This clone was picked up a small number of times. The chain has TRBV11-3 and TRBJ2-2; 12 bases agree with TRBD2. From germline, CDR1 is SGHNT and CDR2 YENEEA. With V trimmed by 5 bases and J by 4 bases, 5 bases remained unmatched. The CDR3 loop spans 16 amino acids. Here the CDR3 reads CASSQALAGGTGELFF. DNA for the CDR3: TGTGCCAGCAGCCAAGCACTAGCGGGAGGCACCGGGGAGCTGTTTTTT.

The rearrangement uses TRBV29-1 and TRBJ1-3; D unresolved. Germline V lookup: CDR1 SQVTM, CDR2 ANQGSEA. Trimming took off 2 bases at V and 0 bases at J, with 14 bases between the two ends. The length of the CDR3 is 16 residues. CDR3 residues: CSVETTEGNSGNTIYF. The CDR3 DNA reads TGCAGCGTTGAAACCACAGAGGGAAACTCTGGAAACACCATATATTTT.

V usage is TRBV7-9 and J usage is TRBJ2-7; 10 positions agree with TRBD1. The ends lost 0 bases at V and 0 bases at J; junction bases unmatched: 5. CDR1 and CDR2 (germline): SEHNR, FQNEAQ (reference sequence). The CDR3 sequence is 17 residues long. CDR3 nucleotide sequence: TGTGCCAGCAGCTTAGCCACTCGGACAGGGGGCTCCTACGAGCAGTACTTC. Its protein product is CASSLATRTGGSYEQYF. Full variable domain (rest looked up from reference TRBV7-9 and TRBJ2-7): DTGVSQNPRHKITKRGQNVTFRCDPISEHNRLYWYRQTLGQGPEFLTYFQNEAQLEKSRLLSDRFSAERPKGSFSTLEIQRTEQGDSAMYLCASSLATRTGGSYEQYFGPGTRLTVT.

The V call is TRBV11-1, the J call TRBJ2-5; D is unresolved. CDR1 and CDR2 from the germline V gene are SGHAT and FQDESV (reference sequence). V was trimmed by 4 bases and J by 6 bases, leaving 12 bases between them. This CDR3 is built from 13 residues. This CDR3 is CASSSPFWQTQYF. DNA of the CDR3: TGTGCCAGCAGCTCCCCGTTTTGGCAGACCCAGTACTTC. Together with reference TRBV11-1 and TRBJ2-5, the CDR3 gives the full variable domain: EAEVAQSPRYKITEKSQAVAFWCDPISGHATLYWYRQILGQGPELLVQFQDESVVDDSQLPKDRFSAERLKGVDSTLKIQPAELGDSAMYLCASSSPFWQTQYFGPGTRLLVL.

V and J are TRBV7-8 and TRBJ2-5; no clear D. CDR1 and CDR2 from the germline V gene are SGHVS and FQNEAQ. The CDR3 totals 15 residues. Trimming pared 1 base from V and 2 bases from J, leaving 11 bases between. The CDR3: CASSLVVRLQETQYF. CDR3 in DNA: TGTGCCAGCAGCTTAGTTGTCAGGTTGCAAGAGACCCAGTACTTC. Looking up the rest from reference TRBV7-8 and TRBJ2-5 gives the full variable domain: GAGVSQSPRYKVAKRGQDVALRCDPISGHVSLFWYQQALGQGPEFLTYFQNEAQLDKSGLPSDRFFAERPEGSVSTLKIQRTQQEDSAVYLCASSLVVRLQETQYFGPGTRLLVL.

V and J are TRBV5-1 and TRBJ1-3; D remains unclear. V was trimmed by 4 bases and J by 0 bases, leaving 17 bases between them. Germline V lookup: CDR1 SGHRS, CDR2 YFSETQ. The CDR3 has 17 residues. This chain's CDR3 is CASSRGQRESSGNTIYF. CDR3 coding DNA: TGCGCCAGCAGCCGAGGGCAGAGGGAAAGCTCTGGAAACACCATATATTTT.

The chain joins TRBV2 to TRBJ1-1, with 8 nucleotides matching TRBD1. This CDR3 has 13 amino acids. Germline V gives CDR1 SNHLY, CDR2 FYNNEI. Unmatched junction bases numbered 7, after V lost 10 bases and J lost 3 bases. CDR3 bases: TGTGCCACCAGACAGGGGCAGTACACTGAAGCTTTCTTT. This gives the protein CATRQGQYTEAFF.

The DNA for the CDR3 is TGTGCCAGCAGCTCCTGGACGCGGGGTGCAAAAGAGACCCAGTACTTC. Protein: CASSSWTRGAKETQYF. J is TRBJ2-5 and V is TRBV5-4; D possibly corresponds to TRBD2 (6 bases). Germline V lookup: CDR1 SGHNT, CDR2 YYREEE (reference sequence). The CDR3 has 16 amino acids. Between the trimmed V and J ends, which lost 3 bases and 3 bases, there was a span of 18 bases.

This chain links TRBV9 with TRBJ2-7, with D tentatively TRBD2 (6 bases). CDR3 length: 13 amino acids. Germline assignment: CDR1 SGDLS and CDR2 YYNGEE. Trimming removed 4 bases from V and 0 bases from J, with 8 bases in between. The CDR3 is CASSPGGSYEQYF. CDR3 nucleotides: TGTGCCAGCAGCCCCGGGGGCTCCTACGAGCAGTACTTC. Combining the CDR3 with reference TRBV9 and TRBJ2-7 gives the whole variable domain DSGVTQTPKHLITATGQRVTLRCSPRSGDLSVYWYQQSLDQGLQFLIQYYNGEERAKGNILERFSAQQFPDLHSELNLSSLELGDSALYFCASSPGGSYEQYFGPGTRLTVT.

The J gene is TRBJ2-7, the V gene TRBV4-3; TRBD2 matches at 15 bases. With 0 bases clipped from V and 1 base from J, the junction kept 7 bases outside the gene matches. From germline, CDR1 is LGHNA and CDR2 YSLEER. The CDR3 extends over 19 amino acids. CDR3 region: CASSQEVGLAGGFSYEQYF. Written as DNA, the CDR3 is TGCGCCAGCAGCCAAGAGGTGGGACTAGCGGGGGGTTTTTCCTACGAGCAGTACTTC.

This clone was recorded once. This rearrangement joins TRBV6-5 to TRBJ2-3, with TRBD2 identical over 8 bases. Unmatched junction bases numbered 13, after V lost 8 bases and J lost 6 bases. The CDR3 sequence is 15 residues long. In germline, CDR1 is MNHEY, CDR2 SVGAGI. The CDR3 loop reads CASSLSGGPRDTQYF. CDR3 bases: TGTGCCAGCTCCCTAAGCGGGGGACCACGGGATACGCAGTATTTT.

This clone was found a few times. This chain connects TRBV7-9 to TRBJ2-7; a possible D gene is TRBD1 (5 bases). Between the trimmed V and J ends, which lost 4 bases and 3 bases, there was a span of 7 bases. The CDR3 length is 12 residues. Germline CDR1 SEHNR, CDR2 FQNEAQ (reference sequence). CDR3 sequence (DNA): TGTGCCAGCAGCTCGCAGGGCTACGAGCAGTACTTC. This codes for CASSSQGYEQYF.

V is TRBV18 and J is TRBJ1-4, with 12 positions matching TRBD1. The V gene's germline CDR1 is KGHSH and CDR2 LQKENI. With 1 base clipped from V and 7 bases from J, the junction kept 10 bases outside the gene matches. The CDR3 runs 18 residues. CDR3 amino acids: CASSPRPGQGAPPEKLFF. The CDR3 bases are TGTGCCAGCTCACCACGGCCGGGACAGGGGGCGCCGCCTGAAAAACTGTTTTTT. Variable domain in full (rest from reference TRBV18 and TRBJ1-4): NAGVMQNPRHLVRRRGQEARLRCSPMKGHSHVYWYRQLPEEGLKFMVYLQKENIIDESGMPKERFSAEFPKEGPSILRIQQVVRGDSAAYFCASSPRPGQGAPPEKLFFGSGTQLSVL.

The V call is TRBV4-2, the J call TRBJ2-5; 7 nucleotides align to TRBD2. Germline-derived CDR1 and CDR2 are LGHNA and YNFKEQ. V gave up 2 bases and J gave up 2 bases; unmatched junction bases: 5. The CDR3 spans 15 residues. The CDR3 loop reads CASSQYSGSQETQYF. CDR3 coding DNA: TGTGCCAGCAGCCAATATAGCGGGTCGCAAGAGACCCAGTACTTC.

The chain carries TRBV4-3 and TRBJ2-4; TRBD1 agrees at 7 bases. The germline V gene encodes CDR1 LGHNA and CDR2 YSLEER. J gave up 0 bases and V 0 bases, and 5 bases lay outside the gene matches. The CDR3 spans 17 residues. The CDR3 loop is CASSQDRTGIAKNIQYF. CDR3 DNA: TGCGCCAGCAGCCAAGATCGGACAGGTATAGCCAAAAACATTCAGTACTTC.